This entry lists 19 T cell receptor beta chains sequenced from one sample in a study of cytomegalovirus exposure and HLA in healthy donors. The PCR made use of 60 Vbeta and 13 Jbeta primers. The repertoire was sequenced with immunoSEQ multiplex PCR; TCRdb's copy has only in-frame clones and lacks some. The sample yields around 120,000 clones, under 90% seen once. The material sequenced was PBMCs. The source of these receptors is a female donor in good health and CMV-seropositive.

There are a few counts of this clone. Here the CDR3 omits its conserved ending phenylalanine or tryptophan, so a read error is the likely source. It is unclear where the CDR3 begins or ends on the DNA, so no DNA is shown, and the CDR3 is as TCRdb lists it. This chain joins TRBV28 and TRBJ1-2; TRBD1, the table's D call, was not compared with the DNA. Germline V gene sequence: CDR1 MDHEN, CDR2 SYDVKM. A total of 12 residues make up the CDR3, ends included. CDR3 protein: CASTTLGREGAI.

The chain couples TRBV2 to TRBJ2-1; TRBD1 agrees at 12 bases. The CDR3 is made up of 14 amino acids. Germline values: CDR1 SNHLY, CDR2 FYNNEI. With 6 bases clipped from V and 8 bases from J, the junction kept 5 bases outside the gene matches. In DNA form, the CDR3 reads TGTGCCAGCAGCGGGGACAGGGGGCGGGATGAGCAGTTCTTC. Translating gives CASSGDRGRDEQFF. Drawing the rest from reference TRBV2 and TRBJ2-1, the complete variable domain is EPEVTQTPSHQVTQMGQEVILRCVPISNHLYFYWYRQILGQKVEFLVSFYNNEISEKSEIFDDQFSVERPDGSNFTLKIRSTKLEDSAMYFCASSGDRGRDEQFFGPGTRLTVL.

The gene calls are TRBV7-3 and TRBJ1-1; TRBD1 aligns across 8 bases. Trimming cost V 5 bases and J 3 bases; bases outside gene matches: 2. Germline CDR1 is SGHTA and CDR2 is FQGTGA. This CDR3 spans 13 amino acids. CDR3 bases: TGTGCCAGCAGCCAACAGGGGGACACTGAAGCTTTCTTT. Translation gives CASSQQGDTEAFF.

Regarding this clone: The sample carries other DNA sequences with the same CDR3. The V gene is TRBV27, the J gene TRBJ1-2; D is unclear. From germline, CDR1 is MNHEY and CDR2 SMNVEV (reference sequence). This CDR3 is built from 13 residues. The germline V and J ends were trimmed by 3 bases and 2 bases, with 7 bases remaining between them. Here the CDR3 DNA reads TGTGCCAGCAGTTTGAGGCAGAACTATGGCTACACCTTC. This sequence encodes CASSLRQNYGYTF.

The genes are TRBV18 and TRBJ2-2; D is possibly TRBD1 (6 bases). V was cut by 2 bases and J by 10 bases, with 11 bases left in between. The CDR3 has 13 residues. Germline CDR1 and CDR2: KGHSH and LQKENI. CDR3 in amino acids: CASSPGGNEELFF. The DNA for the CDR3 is TGTGCCAGCTCACCAGGGGGCAACGAGGAGCTGTTTTTT. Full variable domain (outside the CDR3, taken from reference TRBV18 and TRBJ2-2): NAGVMQNPRHLVRRRGQEARLRCSPMKGHSHVYWYRQLPEEGLKFMVYLQKENIIDESGMPKERFSAEFPKEGPSILRIQQVVRGDSAAYFCASSPGGNEELFFGEGSRLTVL.

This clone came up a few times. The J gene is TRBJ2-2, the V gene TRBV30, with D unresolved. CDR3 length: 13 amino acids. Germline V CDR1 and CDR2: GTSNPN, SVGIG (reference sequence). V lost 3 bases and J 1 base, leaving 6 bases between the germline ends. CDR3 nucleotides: TGTGCCTGGAGACAGCAGAACACCGGGGAGCTGTTTTTT. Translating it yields CAWRQQNTGELFF.

The CDR3 region is CASKTGGNEQFF. For the CDR3, the DNA is TGTGCCAGTAAAACCGGGGGCAATGAGCAGTTCTTC. This chain uses TRBV19 with TRBJ2-1; D perhaps matches TRBD2 (6 bases). The germline gives CDR1 LNHDA, CDR2 SQIVND (reference sequence). The CDR3 runs to 12 residues. The V end lost 7 bases, the J end lost 6 bases, and 10 bases lay between the germline ends.

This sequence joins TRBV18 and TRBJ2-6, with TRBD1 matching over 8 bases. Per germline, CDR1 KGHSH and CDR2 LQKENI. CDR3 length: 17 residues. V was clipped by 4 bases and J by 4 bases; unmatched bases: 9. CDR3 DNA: TGTGCCAGCTCACGGGCAGGGGGCGCATTAGGGGCCAACGTCCTGACTTTC. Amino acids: CASSRAGGALGANVLTF.

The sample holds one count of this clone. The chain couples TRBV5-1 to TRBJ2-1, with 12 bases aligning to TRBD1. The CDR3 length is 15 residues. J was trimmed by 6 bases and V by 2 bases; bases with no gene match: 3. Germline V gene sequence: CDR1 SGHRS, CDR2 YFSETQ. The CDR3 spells CASSFRDRGLNEQFF. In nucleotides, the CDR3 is TGCGCCAGCAGCTTCCGGGACAGGGGGCTCAATGAGCAGTTCTTC. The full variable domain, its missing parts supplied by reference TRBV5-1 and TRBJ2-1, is KAGVTQTPRYLIKTRGQQVTLSCSPISGHRSVSWYQQTPGQGLQFLFEYFSETQRNKGNFPGRFSGRQFSNSRSEMNVSTLELGDSALYLCASSFRDRGLNEQFFGPGTRLTVL.

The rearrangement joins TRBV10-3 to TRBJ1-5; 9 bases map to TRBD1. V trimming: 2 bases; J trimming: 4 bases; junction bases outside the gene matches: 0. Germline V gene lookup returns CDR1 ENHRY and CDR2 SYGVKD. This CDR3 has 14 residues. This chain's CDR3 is CAISEGQGNQPQHF. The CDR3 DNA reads TGTGCCATCAGTGAGGGACAGGGGAATCAGCCCCAGCATTTT.

The CDR3 spells CASSKTGDNSNQPQHF. The CDR3 region has the DNA TGCGCCAGCAGCAAAACAGGGGATAATAGCAATCAGCCCCAGCATTTT. The V and J genes are TRBV4-1 and TRBJ1-5, with 7 bases fitting TRBD1. This CDR3 is 16 amino acids long. The V gene end was trimmed by 5 bases and the J gene end by 0 bases; junction bases not matched to a gene: 7. Per germline, CDR1 MGHRA and CDR2 YSYEKL.

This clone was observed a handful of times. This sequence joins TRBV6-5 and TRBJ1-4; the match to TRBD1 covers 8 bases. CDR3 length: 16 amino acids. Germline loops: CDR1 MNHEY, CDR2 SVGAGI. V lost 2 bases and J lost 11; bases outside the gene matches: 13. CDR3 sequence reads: CASSYDSGTGVRKLFF. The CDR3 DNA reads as TGTGCCAGCAGTTACGACTCTGGGACAGGCGTTCGGAAACTGTTTTTT.

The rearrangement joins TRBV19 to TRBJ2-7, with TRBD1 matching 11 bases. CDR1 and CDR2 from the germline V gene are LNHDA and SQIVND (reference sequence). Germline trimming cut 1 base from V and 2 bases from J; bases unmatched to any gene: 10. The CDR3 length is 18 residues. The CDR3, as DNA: TGTGCCAGTAGTATAGGGACAGGGGGCGCGGGGTTCACCTACGAGCAGTACTTC. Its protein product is CASSIGTGGAGFTYEQYF.

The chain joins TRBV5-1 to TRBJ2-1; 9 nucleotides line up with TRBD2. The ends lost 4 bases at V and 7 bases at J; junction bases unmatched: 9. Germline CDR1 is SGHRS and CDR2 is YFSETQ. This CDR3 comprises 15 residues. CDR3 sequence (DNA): TGCGCCAGCAGCAGTAGCGGGGGCCCCTGGAATGAGCAGTTCTTC. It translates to CASSSSGGPWNEQFF.

This CDR3 reads CASSRIPGQGIAFF. The CDR3, as DNA: TGCGCCAGCAGCCGCATTCCGGGACAGGGTATAGCTTTCTTT. The chain has TRBV5-1 and TRBJ1-1; 9 nucleotides agree with TRBD1. CDR3 size: 14 residues. Germline-derived CDR1 and CDR2 are SGHRS and YFSETQ. V lost 4 bases to trimming and J lost 10 bases; unmatched junction nucleotides: 11.

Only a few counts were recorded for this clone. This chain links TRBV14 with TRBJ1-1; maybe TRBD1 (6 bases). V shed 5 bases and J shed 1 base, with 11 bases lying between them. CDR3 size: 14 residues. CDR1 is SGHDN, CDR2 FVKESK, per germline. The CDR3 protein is CASSEGVGNTEAFF. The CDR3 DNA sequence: TGTGCCAGCAGCGAGGGGGTGGGGAACACTGAAGCTTTCTTT.

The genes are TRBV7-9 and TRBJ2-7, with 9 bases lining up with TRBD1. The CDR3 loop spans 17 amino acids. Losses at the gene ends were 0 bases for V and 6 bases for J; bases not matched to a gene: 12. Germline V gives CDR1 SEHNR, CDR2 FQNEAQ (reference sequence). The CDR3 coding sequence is TGTGCCAGCAGCTTAGCGCAAACATGGGGACAGGGAGGCGAGCAGTACTTC. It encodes CASSLAQTWGQGGEQYF.

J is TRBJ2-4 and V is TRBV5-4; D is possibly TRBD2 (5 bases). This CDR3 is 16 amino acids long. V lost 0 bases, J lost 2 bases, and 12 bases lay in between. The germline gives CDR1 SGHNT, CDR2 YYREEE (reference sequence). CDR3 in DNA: TGTGCCAGCAGCTTGGGAGGGCGGCCACCCAAAAACATTCAGTACTTC. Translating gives CASSLGGRPPKNIQYF.

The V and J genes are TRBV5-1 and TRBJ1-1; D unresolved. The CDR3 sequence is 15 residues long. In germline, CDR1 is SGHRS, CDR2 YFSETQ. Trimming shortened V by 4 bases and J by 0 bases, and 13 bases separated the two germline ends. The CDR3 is CASSQNQVMNTEAFF. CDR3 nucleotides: TGCGCCAGCAGCCAAAACCAGGTCATGAACACTGAAGCTTTCTTT.